The 31 T cell receptor beta chains presented below share a single source sample, sequenced in a study of OX40 agonist ivuxolimab in advanced cancers. Data came from immunoSEQ multiplex PCR; TCRdb stores just in-frame clones and leaves some out. The data hold roughly 70,000 clones, with 90% observed a single time. The sample consisted of CD4+ or CD8+ T cells sorted from blood, taken in a trial of the OX40 agonist ivuxolimab. The receptors come from an adult with an advanced solid tumor such as melanoma, head and neck, liver or kidney cancer.

The CDR3 loop reads CASSLVGTFEQYF. The CDR3 DNA reads as TGTGCCAGCAGCTTAGTCGGGACTTTCGAGCAGTACTTC. This chain uses TRBV7-8 with TRBJ2-7; TRBD2 might be the D (6 bases). This CDR3 is built from 13 residues. CDR1 SGHVS and CDR2 FQNEAQ come from the germline V gene. V lost 1 base, J lost 6 bases, and 10 bases lay in between.

The V gene is TRBV29-1, the J gene TRBJ2-7; 10 nucleotides align to TRBD2. The trim removed 5 bases at V and 4 bases at J, leaving 8 bases unmatched. The CDR3 runs 14 residues. Germline V gene sequence: CDR1 SQVTM, CDR2 ANQGSEA. The CDR3 DNA reads TGCAGCGTTTCCTCTAGCGGGAGTAGATACGAGCAGTACTTC. It translates to CSVSSSGSRYEQYF.

The chain is built from TRBV2 and TRBJ2-3, with 9 bases fitting TRBD2. Per the germline V gene, CDR1 is SNHLY and CDR2 is FYNNEI. This CDR3 contains 15 residues. Trimming took 7 bases from V and 5 from J; bases not matched to a gene: 10. Here the CDR3 reads CASKLAGVRGDTQYF. The CDR3 DNA is TGTGCCAGCAAGTTAGCGGGAGTCCGGGGAGATACGCAGTATTTT.

The chain is built from TRBV6-1 and TRBJ2-3; TRBD2 matches at 7 bases. The CDR3 runs to 14 residues. The V and J ends lost 7 bases and 2 bases, in that order; junction bases with no gene match: 6. The germline V gene encodes CDR1 MNHNS and CDR2 SASEGT. CDR3 residues: CASTWTRITDTQYF. The CDR3 coding sequence is TGTGCCAGCACCTGGACTAGGATCACAGATACGCAGTATTTT.

The gene calls are TRBV9 and TRBJ2-1; the match to TRBD2 covers 9 bases. Per the germline V gene, CDR1 is SGDLS and CDR2 is YYNGEE. J gave up 6 bases and V 4 bases, and 8 bases lay outside the gene matches. CDR3 size: 15 residues. The CDR3 bases are TGTGCCAGCAGCCGGCGGGAGGGCCGGGGCAATGAGCAGTTCTTC. Its protein product is CASSRREGRGNEQFF.

The V and J genes are TRBV5-4 and TRBJ1-4; 10 nucleotides match TRBD1. The germline gives CDR1 SGHNT, CDR2 YYREEE (reference sequence). This CDR3 is 14 amino acids long. Unmatched junction bases numbered 2, after V lost 2 bases and J lost 7 bases. The CDR3 nucleotides are TGTGCCAGCAGCTTCGGACAGGGGGGTGAAAAACTGTTTTTT. Encoded protein: CASSFGQGGEKLFF. The variable domain in full, with the rest retrieved from reference TRBV5-4 and TRBJ1-4, is ETGVTQSPTHLIKTRGQQVTLRCSSQSGHNTVSWYQQALGQGPQFIFQYYREEENGRGNFPPRFSGLQFPNYSSELNVNALELDDSALYLCASSFGQGGEKLFFGSGTQLSVL.

This chain joins TRBV28 and TRBJ1-1; D remains unclear. Deletions cut 1 base from V and 5 bases from J, with 14 bases between. Germline CDR1 MDHEN, CDR2 SYDVKM. CDR3 size: 15 residues. The CDR3 DNA follows: TGTGCCAGCAGTTTATTGGACCAGAGGAGGACTGAAGCTTTCTTT. Its protein is CASSLLDQRRTEAFF.

The rearrangement links TRBV27 to TRBJ1-4; D unclear. Between the trimmed V and J ends, which lost 3 bases and 2 bases, there was a span of 10 bases. Germline V gives CDR1 MNHEY, CDR2 SMNVEV (reference sequence). The CDR3 runs 15 residues. This CDR3 reads CASSLSGETNEKLFF. DNA of the CDR3: TGTGCCAGCAGTTTGAGCGGCGAGACTAATGAAAAACTGTTTTTT.

The rearrangement links TRBV27 to TRBJ2-3, with D possibly TRBD2 on 5 matching bases. Germline assignment: CDR1 MNHEY and CDR2 SMNVEV (reference sequence). The CDR3 contains 15 residues. Trimming took off 4 bases at V and 2 bases at J, with 13 bases between the two ends. The CDR3 reads CASSSAGSHTDTQYF. The CDR3 nucleotides are TGTGCCAGCAGTTCCGCGGGCAGTCACACAGATACGCAGTATTTT.

J is TRBJ2-6 and V is TRBV2, with TRBD2 as a possible D gene (5 bases). The CDR3 totals 16 residues. Deletions cut 10 bases from V and 2 bases from J, with 18 bases between. Per germline, CDR1 SNHLY and CDR2 FYNNEI. The CDR3 loop reads CATGPGFGAGANVLTF. The CDR3 nucleotides are TGTGCCACCGGGCCGGGGTTTGGGGCTGGGGCCAACGTCCTGACTTTC.

This chain uses TRBV19 with TRBJ2-1, with D tentatively TRBD1 (6 bases). Germline CDR1 reads LNHDA; CDR2 reads SQIVND (reference sequence). The CDR3 has 13 residues. The V and J ends lost 10 bases and 9 bases respectively, with 19 bases between them. The CDR3 protein is CATATGTKVEQFF. DNA for the CDR3: TGTGCCACCGCGACCGGGACAAAAGTTGAGCAGTTCTTC.

The gene calls are TRBV2 and TRBJ1-1; 7 nucleotides align to TRBD1. CDR3 size: 12 residues. CDR1 SNHLY and CDR2 FYNNEI come from the germline V gene. The J segment lost 11 bases and the V segment lost 7 bases, leaving 10 bases of the junction unmatched. As DNA, the CDR3 is TGTGCCAGCATATACAGGGGCCTGGGCGCTTTCTTT. Protein product: CASIYRGLGAFF.

The chain couples TRBV4-1 to TRBJ2-2, with TRBD2 matching over 14 bases. V shed 1 base and J 5 bases; nucleotides not matched to a gene: 6. The CDR3 contains 18 residues. Per germline, CDR1 MGHRA and CDR2 YSYEKL. The DNA for the CDR3 is TGCGCCAGCAGCCAAGGGGGACTAGCGGGAGTCGGTACCGGGGAGCTGTTTTTT. This sequence encodes CASSQGGLAGVGTGELFF.

The chain couples TRBV7-9 to TRBJ1-1; perhaps TRBD1 as D (5 bases). Germline V gene data show CDR1 as SEHNR and CDR2 as FQNEAQ (reference sequence). Trimming removed 5 bases at V and 6 bases at J, with 13 bases between. The CDR3 extends over 13 amino acids. For the CDR3, the DNA is TGTGCCAGCAGCATATTTGGGGGAGCTGAAGCTTTCTTT. This translates into CASSIFGGAEAFF.

The chain joins TRBV19 to TRBJ1-2; D is possibly TRBD1 (6 bases). Trimming took off 3 bases at V and 0 bases at J, with 11 bases between the two ends. The CDR3 contains 15 residues. Germline assignment: CDR1 LNHDA and CDR2 SQIVND (reference sequence). Here the CDR3 reads CASSILGAANYGYTF. The CDR3 coding sequence is TGTGCCAGTAGTATTTTGGGGGCGGCTAACTATGGCTACACCTTC.

The chain combines TRBV7-3 with TRBJ2-1; 9 bases match TRBD2. Germline V gene data show CDR1 as SGHTA and CDR2 as FQGTGA. V was clipped by 0 bases and J by 6 bases; unmatched bases: 6. The CDR3 contains 16 residues. The CDR3: CASSLTGTSRFNEQFF. The CDR3 DNA sequence: TGTGCCAGCAGCTTAACTGGGACTAGCCGATTCAATGAGCAGTTCTTC. Full variable domain (rest looked up from reference TRBV7-3 and TRBJ2-1): GAGVSQTPSNKVTEKGKYVELRCDPISGHTALYWYRQSLGQGPEFLIYFQGTGAADDSGLPNDRFFAVRPEGSVSTLKIQRTERGDSAVYLCASSLTGTSRFNEQFFGPGTRLTVL.

The chain recombines TRBV6-5 with TRBJ2-5; the D is unclear. The J call may be incorrect, as the DNA end agrees better with TRBJ2-7. Looked up from germline, CDR1 is MNHEY and CDR2 is SVGAGI. CDR3 length: 14 residues. This CDR3 is CASSYNPWAYEQYF. The CDR3 DNA reads as TGTGCCAGCAGTTACAATCCCTGGGCTTACGAGCAGTACTTC.

The gene calls are TRBV11-2 and TRBJ2-1, with TRBD2 identical over 8 bases. The V gene's germline CDR1 is SGHAT and CDR2 FQNNGV. J gave up 0 bases and V 1 base, and 5 bases lay outside the gene matches. The CDR3 is 17 residues long. The DNA for the CDR3 is TGTGCCAGCAGCTTAGTTTCGGGACTAGGCTCCTACAATGAGCAGTTCTTC. Its protein product is CASSLVSGLGSYNEQFF. Together with reference TRBV11-2 and TRBJ2-1, the CDR3 gives the full variable domain: EAGVAQSPRYKIIEKRQSVAFWCNPISGHATLYWYQQILGQGPKLLIQFQNNGVVDDSQLPKDRFSAERLKGVDSTLKIQPAKLEDSAVYLCASSLVSGLGSYNEQFFGPGTRLTVL.

CDR3 coding DNA: TGCGCCAGCAGCTTGACACTAGCGGGAGGCTACAATGAGCAGTTCTTC. Translation: CASSLTLAGGYNEQFF. The V call is TRBV5-1, the J call TRBJ2-1, with 12 nucleotides matching TRBD2. Trimming took 1 base from V and 3 from J; bases not matched to a gene: 2. This CDR3 spans 16 amino acids. Germline V gene sequence: CDR1 SGHRS, CDR2 YFSETQ.

The chain has TRBV10-3 and TRBJ2-5, with D unclear. Germline assignment: CDR1 ENHRY and CDR2 SYGVKD. This CDR3 has 13 amino acids. Trimming shortened V by 4 bases and J by 0 bases, and 6 bases separated the two germline ends. CDR3 amino acids: CAISVRDQETQYF. For the CDR3, the DNA is TGTGCCATCAGTGTTAGGGACCAAGAGACCCAGTACTTC.

In its sample, this clone was seen once. This chain links TRBV11-3 with TRBJ2-7; no clear D gene. The CDR3 has 15 residues. Trimming took 6 bases from V and 3 from J, leaving 18 bases between them. CDR1 and CDR2 (germline): SGHNT, YENEEA. This CDR3 reads CASSLFVADGYEQYF. CDR3 coding DNA: TGTGCCAGCAGTCTCTTCGTAGCAGATGGCTACGAGCAGTACTTC.

In its sample, this clone was seen a few times. The V call is TRBV29-1, the J call TRBJ1-1; tentative D call: TRBD1 (6 bases). Germline V lookup: CDR1 SQVTM, CDR2 ANQGSEA. The CDR3 sequence is 12 residues long. Trimming stripped 4 bases from V and 6 bases from J, with 12 bases between. The CDR3 sequence is CSVGRQVSEAFF. CDR3 bases: TGCAGCGTTGGCCGACAGGTATCTGAAGCTTTCTTT.

V usage is TRBV15 and J usage is TRBJ1-4; TRBD1 matches 10 bases. The CDR3 is made up of 16 amino acids. Germline trimming cut 3 bases from V and 6 bases from J; bases unmatched to any gene: 7. From germline, CDR1 is LNHNV and CDR2 YYDKDF (reference sequence). CDR3 DNA sequence: TGTGCCACCAGCAGTGATCCCGGGACAGGGGATGAAAAACTGTTTTTT. Translating gives CATSSDPGTGDEKLFF. Variable domain in full (rest from reference TRBV15 and TRBJ1-4): DAMVIQNPRYQVTQFGKPVTLSCSQTLNHNVMYWYQQKSSQAPKLLFHYYDKDFNNEADTPDNFQSRRPNTSFCFLDIRSPGLGDTAMYLCATSSDPGTGDEKLFFGSGTQLSVL.

The CDR3 loop reads CAWSASGPFQETQYF. DNA for the CDR3: TGTGCCTGGAGTGCTAGCGGGCCCTTCCAAGAGACCCAGTACTTC. The V and J genes are TRBV30 and TRBJ2-5; 8 nucleotides line up with TRBD2. This CDR3 has 15 amino acids. CDR1 and CDR2 from the germline V gene are GTSNPN and SVGIG (reference sequence). The junction had 5 bases not matched to a gene; V was cut back by 1 base and J by 1 base.

The chain employs TRBV14 and TRBJ2-1; 14 bases line up with TRBD2. CDR1 is SGHDN and CDR2 is FVKESK in the germline V gene. V lost 3 bases to trimming and J lost 0 bases; unmatched junction nucleotides: 4. CDR3 length: 18 residues. In DNA form, the CDR3 reads TGTGCCAGCAGCCACTGGACTAGCGGGAGGAACTCCTACAATGAGCAGTTCTTC. It specifies CASSHWTSGRNSYNEQFF.

V gene TRBV2 combines with J gene TRBJ2-1; 10 bases line up with TRBD1. The ends lost 7 bases at V and 4 bases at J; junction bases unmatched: 7. Germline-derived CDR1 and CDR2 are SNHLY and FYNNEI. This CDR3 has 15 amino acids. The DNA of the CDR3 is TGTGCCAGCACGTACCAGGGACAGGGGTACAATGAGCAGTTCTTC. This gives the protein CASTYQGQGYNEQFF. Looking up the rest from reference TRBV2 and TRBJ2-1 gives the full variable domain: EPEVTQTPSHQVTQMGQEVILRCVPISNHLYFYWYRQILGQKVEFLVSFYNNEISEKSEIFDDQFSVERPDGSNFTLKIRSTKLEDSAMYFCASTYQGQGYNEQFFGPGTRLTVL.

This clone was recorded a few times. V usage is TRBV6-1 and J usage is TRBJ2-1; 8 nucleotides agree with TRBD1. Trimming removed 10 bases from V and 9 bases from J; junction bases left unmatched: 8. The CDR3 consists of 12 residues. The germline V gene encodes CDR1 MNHNS and CDR2 SASEGT. The CDR3 nucleotides read TGTGCCATCGGACAGGGCACAGGTGAGCAGTTCTTC. This gives the protein CAIGQGTGEQFF.

The genes are TRBV11-3 and TRBJ2-1, with TRBD2 matching 9 bases. The CDR3 is 15 residues long. The V and J ends lost 1 base and 8 bases, in that order; junction bases with no gene match: 6. The germline V gene has CDR1 SGHNT and CDR2 YENEEA. The DNA for the CDR3 is TGTGCCAGCAGCTTAGGGGCTAGCGGGATAGATGAGCAGTTCTTC. Protein: CASSLGASGIDEQFF.

The chain has TRBV10-3 and TRBJ1-1; the D gene is possibly TRBD1 (6 bases). This CDR3 is 16 amino acids long. V gave up 6 bases and J gave up 7 bases, with 24 bases separating them. The germline V gene has CDR1 ENHRY and CDR2 SYGVKD. CDR3 sequence reads: CAIRGGVINPSSEAFF. CDR3 bases: TGTGCCATCAGAGGGGGGGTGATTAACCCCTCAAGTGAAGCTTTCTTT.

The chain links TRBV30 to TRBJ2-2; tentatively, D is TRBD2 (5 bases). The V and J ends lost 5 bases and 5 bases respectively, with 12 bases between them. This CDR3 is built from 13 residues. Germline CDR1 GTSNPN, CDR2 SVGIG (reference sequence). CDR3 nucleotides: TGTGCCTGGTATGAGGGATGGACCGGGGAGCTGTTTTTT. Translating gives CAWYEGWTGELFF.

The J gene is TRBJ2-3, the V gene TRBV15; D remains unclear. The length of the CDR3 is 14 residues. Germline-derived CDR1 and CDR2 are LNHNV and YYDKDF (reference sequence). V was clipped by 0 bases and J by 3 bases, with 7 bases between them. CDR3 DNA: TGTGCCACCAGCAGAGATCTCGCGACAGATACGCAGTATTTT. Protein: CATSRDLATDTQYF.